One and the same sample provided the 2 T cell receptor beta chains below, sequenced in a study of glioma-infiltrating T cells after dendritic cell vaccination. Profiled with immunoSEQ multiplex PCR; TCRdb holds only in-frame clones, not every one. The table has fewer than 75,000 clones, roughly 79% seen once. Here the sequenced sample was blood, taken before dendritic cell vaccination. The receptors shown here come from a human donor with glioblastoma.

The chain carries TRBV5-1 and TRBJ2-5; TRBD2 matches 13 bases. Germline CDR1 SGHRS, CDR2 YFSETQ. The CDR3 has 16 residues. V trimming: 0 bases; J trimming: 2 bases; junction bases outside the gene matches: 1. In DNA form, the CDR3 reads TGCGCCAGCAGCTTGGGACTAGCGGGGGGACAAGAGACCCAGTACTTC. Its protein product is CASSLGLAGGQETQYF.

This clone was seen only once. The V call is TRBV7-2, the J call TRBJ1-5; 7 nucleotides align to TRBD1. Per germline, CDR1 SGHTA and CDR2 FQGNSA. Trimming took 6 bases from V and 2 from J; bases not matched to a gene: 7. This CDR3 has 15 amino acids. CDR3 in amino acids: CASREDRDGNQPQHF. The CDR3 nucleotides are TGTGCCAGCAGAGAAGACAGGGATGGCAATCAGCCCCAGCATTTT.